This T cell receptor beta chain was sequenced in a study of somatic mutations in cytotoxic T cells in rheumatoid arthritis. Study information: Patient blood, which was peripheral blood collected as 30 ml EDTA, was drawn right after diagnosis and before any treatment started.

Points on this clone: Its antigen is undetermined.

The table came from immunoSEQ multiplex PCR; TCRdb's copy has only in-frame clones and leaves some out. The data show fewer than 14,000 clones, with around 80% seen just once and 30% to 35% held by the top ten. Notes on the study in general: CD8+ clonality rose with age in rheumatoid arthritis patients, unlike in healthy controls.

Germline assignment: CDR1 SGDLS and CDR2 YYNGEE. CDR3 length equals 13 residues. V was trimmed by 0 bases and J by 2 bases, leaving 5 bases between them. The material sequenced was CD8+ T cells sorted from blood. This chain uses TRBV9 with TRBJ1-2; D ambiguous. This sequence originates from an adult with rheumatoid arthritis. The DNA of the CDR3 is TGTGCCAGCAGCGTAGGAGAAAACTATGGCTACACCTTC. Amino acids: CASSVGENYGYTF.